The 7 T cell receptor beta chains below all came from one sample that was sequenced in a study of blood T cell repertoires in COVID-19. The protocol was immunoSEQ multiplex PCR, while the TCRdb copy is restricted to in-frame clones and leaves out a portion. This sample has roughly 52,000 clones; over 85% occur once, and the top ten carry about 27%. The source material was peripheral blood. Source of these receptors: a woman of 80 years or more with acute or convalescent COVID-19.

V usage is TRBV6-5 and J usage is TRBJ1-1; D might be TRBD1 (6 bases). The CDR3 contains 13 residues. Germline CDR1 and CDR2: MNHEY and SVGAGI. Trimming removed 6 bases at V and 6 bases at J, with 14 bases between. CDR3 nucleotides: TGTGCCAGCAGGTTGGGGACACTTTCTGAAGCTTTCTTT. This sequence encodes CASRLGTLSEAFF.

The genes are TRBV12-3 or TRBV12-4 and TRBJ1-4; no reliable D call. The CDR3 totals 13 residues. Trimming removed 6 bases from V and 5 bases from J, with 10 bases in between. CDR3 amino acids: CASRATWNEKLFF. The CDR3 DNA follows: TGTGCCAGCAGGGCGACATGGAATGAAAAACTGTTTTTT.

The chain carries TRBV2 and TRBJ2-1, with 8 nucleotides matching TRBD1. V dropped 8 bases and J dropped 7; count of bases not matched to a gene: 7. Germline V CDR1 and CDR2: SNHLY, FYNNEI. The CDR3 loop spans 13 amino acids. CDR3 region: CASCRDRNNEQFF. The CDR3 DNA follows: TGTGCCAGCTGCCGGGACAGGAATAATGAGCAGTTCTTC.

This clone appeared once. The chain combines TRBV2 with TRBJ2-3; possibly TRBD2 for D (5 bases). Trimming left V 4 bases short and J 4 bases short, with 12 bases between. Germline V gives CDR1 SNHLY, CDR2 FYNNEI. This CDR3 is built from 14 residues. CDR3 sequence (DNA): TGTGCCAGCAGTGCAGCTAGCCGCGCAGATACGCAGTATTTT. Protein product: CASSAASRADTQYF.

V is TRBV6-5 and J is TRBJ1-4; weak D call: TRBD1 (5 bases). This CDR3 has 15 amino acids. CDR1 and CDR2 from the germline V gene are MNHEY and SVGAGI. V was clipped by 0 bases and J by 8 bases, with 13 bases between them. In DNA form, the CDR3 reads TGTGCCAGCAGTTACTCGCGTCAGGGAAGAGAAAAACTGTTTTTT. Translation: CASSYSRQGREKLFF.

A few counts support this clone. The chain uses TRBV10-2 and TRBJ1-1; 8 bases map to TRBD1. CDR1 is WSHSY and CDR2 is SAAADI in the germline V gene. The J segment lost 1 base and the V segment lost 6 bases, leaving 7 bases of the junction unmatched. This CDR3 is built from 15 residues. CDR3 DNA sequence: TGCGCCAGCAGCGGACAGGGTCCCTCGAACACTGAAGCTTTCTTT. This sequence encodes CASSGQGPSNTEAFF.

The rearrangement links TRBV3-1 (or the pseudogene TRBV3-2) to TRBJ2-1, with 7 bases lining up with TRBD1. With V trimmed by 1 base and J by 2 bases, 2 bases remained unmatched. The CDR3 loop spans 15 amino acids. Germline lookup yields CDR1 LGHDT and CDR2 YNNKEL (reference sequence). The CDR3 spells CASSQVGGPYNEQFF. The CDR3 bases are TGTGCCAGCAGCCAAGTAGGGGGCCCCTACAATGAGCAGTTCTTC.